This is a list of T cell receptor beta chains from one sample in a study of early T cells in non-severe SARS-CoV-2 infection. Via MiXCR, TCRdb re-called the 5' RACE reads, giving one row per CDR3 protein. The table includes 65,000 to 95,000 distinct CDR3 sequences, about 17% detected once. Specimen: whole blood. The receptors originated from an adult who was a healthcare worker with PCR-confirmed SARS-CoV-2 infection or an uninfected control (not recorded which). Each CDR3 is given with its conserved first and last residue. A D gene is named only where the DNA matches it firmly. A clone size is listed for some rows: how often the clone was seen (once, few, many), or a class if it is expanded.

V: TRBV6-2/TRBV6-3; J: TRBJ2-1; size: few; D: NA; DNA: TGTGCCAGCAGTTACTCCTCACCGCAGGGTATATACAATGAGCAGTTCTTC; CDR3: CASSYSSPQGIYNEQFF
V: TRBV3-1; J: TRBJ2-1; size: few; D: TRBD1; DNA: TGTGCCAGCAGCCGTCTTTCCGGGACAGGGGGCGTCTATGAGCAGTTCTTC; CDR3: CASSRLSGTGGVYEQFF
V: TRBV15; J: TRBJ2-1; size: NA; D: NA; DNA: TGTGCCACCAGCAGAGATGGTCGAGAAAACAATGAGCAGTTCTTC; CDR3: CATSRDGRENNEQFF
V: TRBV15; J: TRBJ1-5; size: NA; D: NA; DNA: TGTGCCACCAGCAGAGTCGATCAGCCCCAGCATTTT; CDR3: CATSRVDQPQHF
V: TRBV14; J: TRBJ1-4; size: few; D: TRBD1; DNA: TGTGCCAGCAGTACTGGACAGGGTTATGAAAAACTGTTTTTT; CDR3: CASSTGQGYEKLFF
V: TRBV14; J: TRBJ2-1; size: NA; D: TRBD2; DNA: TGTGCCAGCAGCCCGCGACTAGCGGGGGAGCAGTTCTTC; CDR3: CASSPRLAGEQFF
V: TRBV6-5; J: TRBJ2-1; size: NA; D: NA; DNA: TGTGCCACCAGCGTGAATCAGCAGTTCTTC; CDR3: CATSVNQQFF
V: TRBV11-2; J: TRBJ2-1; size: many; D: NA; DNA: TGTGCCAGCAGCTCTATCCGGGCCCTCAATGAGCAGTTCTTC; CDR3: CASSSIRALNEQFF
V: TRBV7-9; J: TRBJ2-5; size: few; D: NA; DNA: TGTGCCAGCAGCCACCATGGGCAGCCTGACGGGACCCAGTACTTC; CDR3: CASSHHGQPDGTQYF
V: TRBV12-3/TRBV12-4; J: TRBJ2-7; size: NA; D: NA; DNA: TGTGCCAGCAGTTTAGCGCTAGGTTCCTACGAGCAGTACTTC; CDR3: CASSLALGSYEQYF
V: TRBV7-9; J: TRBJ2-7; size: few; D: TRBD1; DNA: TGTGCCAGCAGCTCGAGACAGGGGTCCGTCTACGAGCAGTACTTC; CDR3: CASSSRQGSVYEQYF
V: TRBV20-1; J: TRBJ2-7; size: many; D: NA; DNA: TGCAGTGCTAGAGGGGGGTACGAGCAGTACTTC; CDR3: CSARGGYEQYF
V: TRBV3-1; J: TRBJ2-2; size: few; D: TRBD2; DNA: TGTGCCAGCAGCCAAGTACCCGGACTAGCGGCGAACACCGGGGAGCTGTTTTTT; CDR3: CASSQVPGLAANTGELFF
V: TRBV6-6; J: TRBJ2-1; size: once; D: TRBD2; DNA: TGTGCCAGCAGTTACGAGCGGGAGGTGCAGTTCTTC; CDR3: CASSYEREVQFF
V: TRBV30; J: TRBJ2-3; size: few; D: NA; DNA: TGTGCCTGGAGTGTTGGATCAGATACGCAGTATTTT; CDR3: CAWSVGSDTQYF
V: TRBV6-5; J: TRBJ1-2; size: NA; D: NA; DNA: TGTGCCAGCATAGGACAAGACTATGGCTACACCTTC; CDR3: CASIGQDYGYTF
V: TRBV3-1; J: TRBJ1-1; size: few; D: NA; DNA: TGTGCCAGCAGCCAAGGAGGGGGGAACACTGAAGCTTTCTTT; CDR3: CASSQGGGNTEAFF
V: TRBV2; J: TRBJ1-1; size: few; D: NA; DNA: TGTGCCAGCAGTGAAGTTGTAGTGTTGAACACTGAAGCTTTCTTT; CDR3: CASSEVVVLNTEAFF
V: TRBV9; J: TRBJ1-2; size: NA; D: NA; DNA: TGTGCCAGCAGCGTAGATGCGAACTATGGCTACACCTTC; CDR3: CASSVDANYGYTF
V: TRBV5-1; J: TRBJ2-3; size: many; D: TRBD1; DNA: TGCGCCAGCAGCCTACAGGGGCTCTCCACAGATACGCAGTATTTT; CDR3: CASSLQGLSTDTQYF
V: TRBV24-1; J: TRBJ1-5; size: NA; D: NA; DNA: TGTGCCACCAGTGATGGCACTCAGGGTACTCAGCCCCAGCATTTT; CDR3: CATSDGTQGTQPQHF
V: TRBV7-8; J: TRBJ1-1; size: NA; D: NA; DNA: TGTGCCAGCAGCCCGCACAAGGGGAACACTGAAGCTTTCTTT; CDR3: CASSPHKGNTEAFF
V: TRBV3-1; J: TRBJ1-3; size: NA; D: NA; DNA: TGTGCCAGCCAGGGAGGAAACACCATATATTTT; CDR3: CASQGGNTIYF
V: TRBV9; J: TRBJ2-7; size: once; D: TRBD2; DNA: TGTGCCAGCAGCGTAGAGACTAGCGGGAGCTACGAGCAGTACTTC; CDR3: CASSVETSGSYEQYF
V: TRBV10-3; J: TRBJ1-1; size: few; D: TRBD1; DNA: TGTGCCATCGCGACAGGGGCTCTGAACACTGAAGCTTTCTTT; CDR3: CAIATGALNTEAFF
V: TRBV5-1; J: TRBJ2-7; size: NA; D: NA; DNA: TGCGCCAGCAGTCTTGGGTCGGTCGGAACCTACGAGCAGTACTTC; CDR3: CASSLGSVGTYEQYF
V: TRBV12-3/TRBV12-4; J: TRBJ2-1; size: few; D: TRBD2; DNA: TGTGCCAGCAGTTTAGGGGTAGCGGGCGGGAATGAGCAGTTCTTC; CDR3: CASSLGVAGGNEQFF
V: TRBV29-1; J: TRBJ2-5; size: NA; D: TRBD1; DNA: TGCAGCGCGGGGAGGGGACAGGGGACGGAGACCCAGTACTTC; CDR3: CSAGRGQGTETQYF
V: TRBV29-1; J: TRBJ1-1; size: many; D: NA; DNA: TGCAGCGTTGTCGTTCCAGGATGGATGAACACTGAAGCTTTCTTT; CDR3: CSVVVPGWMNTEAFF
V: TRBV30; J: TRBJ2-7; size: many; D: NA; DNA: TGTGCCTGGGGGAGGATCTACGAGCAGTACTTC; CDR3: CAWGRIYEQYF
V: TRBV11-2; J: TRBJ1-6; size: NA; D: NA; DNA: TGTGCCAGCAGCATCCCGGGGCAGCTGGGGGTGAATTCACCCCTCCACTTT; CDR3: CASSIPGQLGVNSPLHF
V: TRBV7-6; J: TRBJ2-5; size: many; D: TRBD1; DNA: TGTGCCAGCAGCCCGGCGTCCGGGACAGGGACGTACCAAGAGACCCAGTACTTC; CDR3: CASSPASGTGTYQETQYF
V: TRBV12-3/TRBV12-4; J: TRBJ2-1; size: few; D: NA; DNA: TGTGCCAGCAGTTTAGCCCCCAATGAGCAGTTCTTC; CDR3: CASSLAPNEQFF
V: TRBV5-1; J: TRBJ2-1; size: many; D: TRBD2; DNA: TGCGCCAGTTTAGCGGGGGCGCCCGACAATGAGCAGTTCTTC; CDR3: CASLAGAPDNEQFF
V: TRBV9; J: TRBJ2-1; size: few; D: TRBD2; DNA: TGTGCCAGCAGCCCAGGACTAGCGGGGACCTACAATGAGCAGTTCTTC; CDR3: CASSPGLAGTYNEQFF
V: TRBV15; J: TRBJ2-2; size: few; D: NA; DNA: TGTGCCACCAGCGGCCGGGTCTCAAAGGGCGCCGGGGAGCTGTTTTTT; CDR3: CATSGRVSKGAGELFF
V: TRBV15; J: TRBJ1-6; size: many; D: TRBD1; DNA: TGTGCCACCAGCAGAGATTTGGTGACAGGACTACGACAGGGGATTAGGAATTCACCCCTCCACTTT; CDR3: CATSRDLVTGLRQGIRNSPLHF
V: TRBV18; J: TRBJ2-7; size: NA; D: NA; DNA: TGTGCCAGCTCACCACCAGGGACCTACGAGCAGTACTTC; CDR3: CASSPPGTYEQYF
V: TRBV6-6; J: TRBJ2-7; size: many; D: NA; DNA: TGTGCCAGCAGTTCAACGGGACTCCCGCCGGCCGAGCAGTACTTC; CDR3: CASSSTGLPPAEQYF
V: TRBV2; J: TRBJ2-7; size: few; D: NA; DNA: TGTGCCAGCAGTGAAGATGGGACGCTCTCAGGAGCGTACGAGCAGTACTTC; CDR3: CASSEDGTLSGAYEQYF
V: TRBV6-8; J: TRBJ2-7; size: few; D: TRBD1; DNA: TGTGCCAGCAGTTACCCCCTTCGACAGGGCGGCTACGAGCAGTACTTC; CDR3: CASSYPLRQGGYEQYF
V: TRBV12-3/TRBV12-4; J: TRBJ1-1; size: NA; D: NA; DNA: TGTGCCAGCAGTCGCACTGAAGCTTTCTTT; CDR3: CASSRTEAFF
V: TRBV3-1; J: TRBJ2-7; size: NA; D: NA; DNA: TGTGCCAGCAGCCCCCCACAAGTCCACTACGAGCAGTACTTC; CDR3: CASSPPQVHYEQYF
V: TRBV7-8; J: TRBJ2-7; size: few; D: TRBD1; DNA: TGTGCCAGCAGCTTAGCGACAGGGGGCGGGTACGAGCAGTACTTC; CDR3: CASSLATGGGYEQYF
V: TRBV10-3; J: TRBJ1-3; size: few; D: NA; DNA: TGTGCCATCAGTGAGGATGAAAACACCATATATTTT; CDR3: CAISEDENTIYF
V: TRBV5-1; J: TRBJ2-7; size: few; D: NA; DNA: TGCGCCAGCAGCTCAAGTCAGGTTGTGGGTGAGCAGTACTTC; CDR3: CASSSSQVVGEQYF
V: TRBV10-3; J: TRBJ2-1; size: NA; D: TRBD2; DNA: TGTGCCAACTCCGGGGGGGAGGAGCAGTTCTTC; CDR3: CANSGGEEQFF
V: TRBV4-1; J: TRBJ1-1; size: few; D: TRBD1; DNA: TGCGCCAGCAGCCATTATCCGACAGGGAGCCCTGAAGCTTTCTTT; CDR3: CASSHYPTGSPEAFF